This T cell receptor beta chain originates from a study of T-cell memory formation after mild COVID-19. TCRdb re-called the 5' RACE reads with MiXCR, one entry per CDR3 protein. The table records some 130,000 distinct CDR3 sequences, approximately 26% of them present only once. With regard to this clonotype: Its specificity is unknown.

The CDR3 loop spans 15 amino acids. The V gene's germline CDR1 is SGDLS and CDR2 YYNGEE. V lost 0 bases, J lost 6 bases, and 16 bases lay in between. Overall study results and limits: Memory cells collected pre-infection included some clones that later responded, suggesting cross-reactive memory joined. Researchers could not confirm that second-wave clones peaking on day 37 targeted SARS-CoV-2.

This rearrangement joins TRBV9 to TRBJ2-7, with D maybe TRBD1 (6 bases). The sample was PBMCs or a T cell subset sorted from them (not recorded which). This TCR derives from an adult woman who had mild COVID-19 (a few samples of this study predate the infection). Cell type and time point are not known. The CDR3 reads CASSVGEDRKREQYF. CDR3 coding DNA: TGTGCCAGCAGCGTAGGTGAAGACAGGAAGCGCGAGCAGTACTTC. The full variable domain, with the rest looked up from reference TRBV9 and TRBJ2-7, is DSGVTQTPKHLITATGQRVTLRCSPRSGDLSVYWYQQSLDQGLQFLIQYYNGEERAKGNILERFSAQQFPDLHSELNLSSLELGDSALYFCASSVGEDRKREQYFGPGTRLTVT.